Included here is one T cell receptor beta chain sequence, with context. The antigen is undetermined. The data derive from a study of CD8 T cells in ankylosing spondylitis. As the method for making TCR beta libraries, quantitative 5'-RACE with molecular barcodes was used. TCRdb re-called the 5' RACE reads with MiXCR, one entry per CDR3 protein. Counted here are roughly 230,000 distinct CDR3 sequences, under 20% occurring once; the ten biggest clones make up around 30%. Broader study findings: Within peripheral blood, clones linked to disease were CD8+ and relatively rare.

The CDR3 runs to 12 residues. Trimming at V came to 6 bases and at J to 0 bases, leaving 2 bases not matched to a gene. Germline CDR1 is GTSNPN and CDR2 is SVGIG (reference sequence). The chain joins TRBV30 to TRBJ2-7, with 7 bases aligning to TRBD2. The sequencing input was blood, either unsorted or a sorted T cell fraction (not recorded which). The TCR was taken from a male donor with ankylosing spondylitis or in good health (not recorded which). CDR3 in DNA: TGTGCCTGCAGGGACTACTCCTACGAGCAGTACTTC. Translation: CACRDYSYEQYF.